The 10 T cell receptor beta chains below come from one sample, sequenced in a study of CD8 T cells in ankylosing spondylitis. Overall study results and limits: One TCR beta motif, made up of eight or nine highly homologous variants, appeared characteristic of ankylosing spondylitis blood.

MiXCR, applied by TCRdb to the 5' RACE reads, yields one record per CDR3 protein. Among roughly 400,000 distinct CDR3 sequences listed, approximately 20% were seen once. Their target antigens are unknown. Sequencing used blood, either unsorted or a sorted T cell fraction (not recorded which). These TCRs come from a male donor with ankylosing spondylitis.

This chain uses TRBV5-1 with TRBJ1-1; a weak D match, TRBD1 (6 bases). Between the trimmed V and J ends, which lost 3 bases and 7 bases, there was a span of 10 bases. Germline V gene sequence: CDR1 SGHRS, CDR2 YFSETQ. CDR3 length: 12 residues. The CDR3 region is CASSYGQSEAFF. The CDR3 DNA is TGCGCCAGCAGCTACGGACAGAGTGAAGCTTTCTTT.

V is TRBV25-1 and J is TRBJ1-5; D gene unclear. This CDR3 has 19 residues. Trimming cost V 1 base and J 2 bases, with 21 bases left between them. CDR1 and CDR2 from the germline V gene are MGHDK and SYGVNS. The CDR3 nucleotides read TGTGCCAGCAGTGAATTCCCCGATTTTAAGGCTGCTGGCAATCAGCCCCAGCATTTT. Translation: CASSEFPDFKAAGNQPQHF.

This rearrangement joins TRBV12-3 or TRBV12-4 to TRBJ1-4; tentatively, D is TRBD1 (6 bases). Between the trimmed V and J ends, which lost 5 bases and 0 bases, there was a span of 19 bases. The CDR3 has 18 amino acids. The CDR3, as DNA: TGTGCCAGCAGTCCGGAACGGGGGGGCGAGGCAACTAATGAAAAACTGTTTTTT. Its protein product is CASSPERGGEATNEKLFF.

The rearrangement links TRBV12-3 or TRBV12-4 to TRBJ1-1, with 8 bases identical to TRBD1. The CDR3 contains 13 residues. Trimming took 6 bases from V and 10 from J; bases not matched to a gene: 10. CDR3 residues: CASSYDRGRGAFF. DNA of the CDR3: TGTGCCAGCAGCTACGACAGGGGAAGGGGAGCTTTCTTT.

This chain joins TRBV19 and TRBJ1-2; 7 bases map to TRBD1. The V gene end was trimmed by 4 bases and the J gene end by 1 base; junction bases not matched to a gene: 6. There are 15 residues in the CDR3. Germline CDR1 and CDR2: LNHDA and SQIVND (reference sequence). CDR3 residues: CASSRQGSFNYGYTF. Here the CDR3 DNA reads TGTGCCAGTAGTAGACAGGGATCGTTTAACTATGGCTACACCTTC.

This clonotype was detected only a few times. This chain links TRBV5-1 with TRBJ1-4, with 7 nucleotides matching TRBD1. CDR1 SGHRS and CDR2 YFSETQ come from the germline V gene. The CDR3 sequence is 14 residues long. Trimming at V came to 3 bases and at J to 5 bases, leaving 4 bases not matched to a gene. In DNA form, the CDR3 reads TGCGCCAGCAGCTCGGGACAGAGGAATGAAAAACTGTTTTTT. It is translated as CASSSGQRNEKLFF.

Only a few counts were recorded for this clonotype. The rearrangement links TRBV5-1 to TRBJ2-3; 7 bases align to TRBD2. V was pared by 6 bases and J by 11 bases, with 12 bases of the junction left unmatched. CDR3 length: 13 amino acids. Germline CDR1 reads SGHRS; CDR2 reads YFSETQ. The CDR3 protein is CASTGSGNDLQYF. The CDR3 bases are TGCGCCAGCACGGGAAGCGGGAACGACCTGCAGTATTTT.

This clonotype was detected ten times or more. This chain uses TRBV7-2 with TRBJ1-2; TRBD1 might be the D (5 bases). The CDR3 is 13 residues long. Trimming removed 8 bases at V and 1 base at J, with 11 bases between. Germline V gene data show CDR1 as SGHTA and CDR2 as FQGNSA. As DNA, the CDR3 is TGTGCCAGCTCCTTGGGGGTTAACTATGGCTACACCTTC. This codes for CASSLGVNYGYTF. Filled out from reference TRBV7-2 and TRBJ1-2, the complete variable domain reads GAGVSQSPSNKVTEKGKDVELRCDPISGHTALYWYRQSLGQGLEFLIYFQGNSAPDKSGLPSDRFSAERTGGSVSTLTIQRTQQEDSAVYLCASSLGVNYGYTFGSGTRLTVV.

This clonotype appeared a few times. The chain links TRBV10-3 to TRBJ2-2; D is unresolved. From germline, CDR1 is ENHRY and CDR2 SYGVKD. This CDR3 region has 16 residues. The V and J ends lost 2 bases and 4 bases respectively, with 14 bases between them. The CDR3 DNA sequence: TGTGCCATCAGTGAGGTTTCTCGATCCCCCACCGGGGAGCTGTTTTTT. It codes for CAISEVSRSPTGELFF.

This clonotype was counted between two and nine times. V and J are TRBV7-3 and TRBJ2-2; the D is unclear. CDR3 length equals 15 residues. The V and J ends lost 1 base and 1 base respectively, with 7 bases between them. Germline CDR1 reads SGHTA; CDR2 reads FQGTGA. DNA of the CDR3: TGTGCCAGCAGCTTAAACCCATTGAACACCGGGGAGCTGTTTTTT. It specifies CASSLNPLNTGELFF.